The T cell receptor (beta chain) described here comes from a study of OX40 agonist ivuxolimab in advanced cancers. TCRdb keeps only in-frame clones here, not all; method: immunoSEQ multiplex PCR. Here the sample spans over 65,000 clones, approximately 84% being singletons. The input for sequencing was CD4+ or CD8+ T cells sorted from blood, taken in a trial of the OX40 agonist ivuxolimab. The clonotype was recovered from an adult with an advanced solid tumor such as melanoma, head and neck, liver or kidney cancer.

The CDR3 loop reads CASSRTSDRTDTQYF. The CDR3 DNA follows: TGTGCCAGCAGTCGTACTAGCGATCGAACAGATACGCAGTATTTT. The chain has TRBV7-2 and TRBJ2-3; 7 bases are shared with TRBD2. This CDR3 contains 15 residues. Per germline, CDR1 SGHTA and CDR2 FQGNSA. Germline trimming cut 6 bases from V and 3 bases from J; bases unmatched to any gene: 9.